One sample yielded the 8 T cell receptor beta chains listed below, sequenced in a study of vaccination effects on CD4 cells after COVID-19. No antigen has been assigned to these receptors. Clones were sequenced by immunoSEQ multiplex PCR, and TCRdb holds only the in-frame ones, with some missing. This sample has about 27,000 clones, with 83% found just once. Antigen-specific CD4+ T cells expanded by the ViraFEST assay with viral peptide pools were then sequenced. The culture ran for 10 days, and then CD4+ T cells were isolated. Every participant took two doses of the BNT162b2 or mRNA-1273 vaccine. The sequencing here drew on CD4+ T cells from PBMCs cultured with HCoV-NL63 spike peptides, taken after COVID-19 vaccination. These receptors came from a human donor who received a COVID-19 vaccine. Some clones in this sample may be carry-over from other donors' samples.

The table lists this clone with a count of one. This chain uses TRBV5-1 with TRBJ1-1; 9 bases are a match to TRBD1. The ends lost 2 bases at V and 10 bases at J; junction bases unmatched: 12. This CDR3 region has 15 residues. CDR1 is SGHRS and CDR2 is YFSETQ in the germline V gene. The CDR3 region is CASSLTSGTGYGAFF. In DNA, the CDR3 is TGCGCCAGCAGCTTAACATCCGGGACAGGGTACGGAGCTTTCTTT. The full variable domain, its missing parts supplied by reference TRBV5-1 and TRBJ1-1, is KAGVTQTPRYLIKTRGQQVTLSCSPISGHRSVSWYQQTPGQGLQFLFEYFSETQRNKGNFPGRFSGRQFSNSRSEMNVSTLELGDSALYLCASSLTSGTGYGAFFGQGTRLTVV.

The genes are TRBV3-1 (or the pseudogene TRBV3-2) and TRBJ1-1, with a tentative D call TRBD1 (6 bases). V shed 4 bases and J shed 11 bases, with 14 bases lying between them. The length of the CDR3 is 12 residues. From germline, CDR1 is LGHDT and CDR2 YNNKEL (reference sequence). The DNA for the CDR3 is TGTGCCAGCAGCCCGAGGGGGGGGACGGCTTTCTTT. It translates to CASSPRGGTAFF.

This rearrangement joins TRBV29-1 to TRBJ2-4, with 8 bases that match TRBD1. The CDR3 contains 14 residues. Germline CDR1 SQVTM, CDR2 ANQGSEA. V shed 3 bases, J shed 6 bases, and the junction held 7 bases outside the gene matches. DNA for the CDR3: TGCAGCGTTGATTTGACAGGGGACGGAAACATTCAGTACTTC. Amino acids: CSVDLTGDGNIQYF. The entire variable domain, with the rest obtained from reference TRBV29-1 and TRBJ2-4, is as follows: SAVISQKPSRDICQRGTSLTIQCQVDSQVTMMFWYRQQPGQSLTLIATANQGSEATYESGFVIDKFPISRPNLTFSTLTVSNMSPEDSSIYLCSVDLTGDGNIQYFGAGTRLSVL.

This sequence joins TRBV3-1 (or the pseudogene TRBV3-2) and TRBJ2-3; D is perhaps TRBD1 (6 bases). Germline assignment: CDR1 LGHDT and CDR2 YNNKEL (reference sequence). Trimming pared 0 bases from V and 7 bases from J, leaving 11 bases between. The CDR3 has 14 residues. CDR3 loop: CASSQETGANTQYF. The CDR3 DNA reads TGTGCCAGCAGCCAAGAGACAGGTGCCAATACGCAGTATTTT.

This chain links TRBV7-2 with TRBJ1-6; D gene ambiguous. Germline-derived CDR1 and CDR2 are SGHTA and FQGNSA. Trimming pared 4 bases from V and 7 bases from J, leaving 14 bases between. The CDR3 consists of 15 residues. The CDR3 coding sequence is TGTGCCAGCAGCTCCCGTAGTCTGATCAATTCACCCCTCCACTTT. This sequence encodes CASSSRSLINSPLHF.

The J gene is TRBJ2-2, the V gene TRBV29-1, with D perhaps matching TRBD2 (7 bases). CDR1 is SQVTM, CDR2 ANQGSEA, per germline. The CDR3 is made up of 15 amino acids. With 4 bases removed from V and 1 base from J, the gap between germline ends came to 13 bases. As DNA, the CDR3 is TGCAGCGTTGCTGGGGGGGCAATGAACACCGGGGAGCTGTTTTTT. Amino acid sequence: CSVAGGAMNTGELFF.

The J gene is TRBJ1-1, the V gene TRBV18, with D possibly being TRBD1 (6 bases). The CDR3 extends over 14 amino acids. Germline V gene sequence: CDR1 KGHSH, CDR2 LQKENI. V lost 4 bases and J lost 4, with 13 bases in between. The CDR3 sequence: CASSQRGEATEAFF. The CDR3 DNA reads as TGTGCCAGCTCACAAAGGGGGGAGGCCACTGAAGCTTTCTTT.

CDR3 DNA: TGTGCCAGCAGCTCGGGACAGGGAAGGGCAGAGACCCAGTACTTC. Protein sequence: CASSSGQGRAETQYF. This chain connects TRBV7-3 to TRBJ2-5; 9 nucleotides align to TRBD1. J was trimmed by 4 bases and V by 4 bases; bases with no gene match: 7. Germline lookup yields CDR1 SGHTA and CDR2 FQGTGA. The CDR3 spans 15 residues.